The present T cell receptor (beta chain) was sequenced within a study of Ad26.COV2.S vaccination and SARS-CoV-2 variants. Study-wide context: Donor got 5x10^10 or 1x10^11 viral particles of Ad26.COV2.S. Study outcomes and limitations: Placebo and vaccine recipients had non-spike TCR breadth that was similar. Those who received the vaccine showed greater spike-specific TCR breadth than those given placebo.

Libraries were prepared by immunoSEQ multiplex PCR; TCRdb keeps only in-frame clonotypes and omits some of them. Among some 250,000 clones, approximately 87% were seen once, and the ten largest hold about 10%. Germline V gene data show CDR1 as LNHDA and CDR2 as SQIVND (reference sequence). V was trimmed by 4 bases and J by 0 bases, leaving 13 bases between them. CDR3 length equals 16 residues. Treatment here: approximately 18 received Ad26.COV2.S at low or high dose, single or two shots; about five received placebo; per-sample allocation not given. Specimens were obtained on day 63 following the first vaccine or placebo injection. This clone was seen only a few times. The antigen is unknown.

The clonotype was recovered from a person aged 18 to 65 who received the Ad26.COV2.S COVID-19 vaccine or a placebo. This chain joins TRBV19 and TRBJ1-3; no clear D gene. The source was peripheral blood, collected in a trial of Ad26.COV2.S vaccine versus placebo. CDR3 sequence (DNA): TGTGCCAGTAGTACCCGACACCTGGACTCTGGAAACACCATATATTTT. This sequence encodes CASSTRHLDSGNTIYF.